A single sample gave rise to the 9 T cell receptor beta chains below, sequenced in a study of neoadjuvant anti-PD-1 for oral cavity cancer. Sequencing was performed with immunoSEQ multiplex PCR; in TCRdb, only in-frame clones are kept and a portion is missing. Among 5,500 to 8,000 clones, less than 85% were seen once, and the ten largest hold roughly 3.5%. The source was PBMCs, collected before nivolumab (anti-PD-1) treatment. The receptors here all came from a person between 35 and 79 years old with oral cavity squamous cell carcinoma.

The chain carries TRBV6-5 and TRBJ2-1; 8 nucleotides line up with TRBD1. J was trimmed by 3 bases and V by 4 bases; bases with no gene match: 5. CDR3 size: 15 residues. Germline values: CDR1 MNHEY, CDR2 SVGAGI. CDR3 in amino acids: CASSLSGTGYNEQFF. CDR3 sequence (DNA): TGTGCCAGCAGTTTATCCGGGACAGGCTACAATGAGCAGTTCTTC.

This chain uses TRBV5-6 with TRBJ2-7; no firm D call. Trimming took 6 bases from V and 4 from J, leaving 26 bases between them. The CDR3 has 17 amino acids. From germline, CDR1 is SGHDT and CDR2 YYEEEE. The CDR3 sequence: CASIKRPDPEFFYEQYF. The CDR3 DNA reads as TGTGCCAGCATCAAAAGACCGGACCCCGAGTTCTTTTACGAGCAGTACTTC.

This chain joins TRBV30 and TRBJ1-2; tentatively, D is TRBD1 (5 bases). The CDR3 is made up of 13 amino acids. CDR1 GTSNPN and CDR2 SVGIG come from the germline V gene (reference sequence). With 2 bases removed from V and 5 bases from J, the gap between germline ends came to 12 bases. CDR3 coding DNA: TGTGCCTGGAGTAGGGGAGGGCCTTATGGCTACACCTTC. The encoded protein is CAWSRGGPYGYTF.

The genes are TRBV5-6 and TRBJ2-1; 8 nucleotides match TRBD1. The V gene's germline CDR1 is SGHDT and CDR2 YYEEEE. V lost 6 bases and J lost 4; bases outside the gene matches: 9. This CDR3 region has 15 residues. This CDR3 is CASIVGQGVYNEQFF. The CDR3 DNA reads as TGTGCCAGCATAGTTGGACAGGGAGTTTACAATGAGCAGTTCTTC.

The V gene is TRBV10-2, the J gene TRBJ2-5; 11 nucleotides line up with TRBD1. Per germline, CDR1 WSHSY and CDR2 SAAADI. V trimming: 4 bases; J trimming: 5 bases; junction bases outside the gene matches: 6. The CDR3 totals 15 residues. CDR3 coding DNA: TGCGCCAGCAGTGTCCTGGACAGGGGGCGGGAGACCCAGTACTTC. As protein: CASSVLDRGRETQYF.

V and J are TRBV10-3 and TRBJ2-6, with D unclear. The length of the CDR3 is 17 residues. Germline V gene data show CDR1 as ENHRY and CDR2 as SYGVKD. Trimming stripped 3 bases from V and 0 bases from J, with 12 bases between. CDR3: CAISDGGRRSGANVLTF. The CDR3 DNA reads TGTGCCATCAGTGATGGCGGACGGCGCTCTGGGGCCAACGTCCTGACTTTC.

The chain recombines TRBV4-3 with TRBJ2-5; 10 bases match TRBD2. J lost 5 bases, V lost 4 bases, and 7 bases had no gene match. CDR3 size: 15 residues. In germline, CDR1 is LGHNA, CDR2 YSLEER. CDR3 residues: CASSRGTSEVETQYF. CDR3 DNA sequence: TGCGCCAGCAGCCGAGGGACTAGCGAGGTGGAGACCCAGTACTTC.

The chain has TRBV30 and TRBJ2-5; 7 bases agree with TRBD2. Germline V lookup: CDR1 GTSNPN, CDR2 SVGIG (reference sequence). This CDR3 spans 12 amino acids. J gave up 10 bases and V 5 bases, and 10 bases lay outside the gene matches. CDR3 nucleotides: TGTGCCTGGGGCCCTGCGGGGGTGGACCAGTACTTC. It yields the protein CAWGPAGVDQYF.

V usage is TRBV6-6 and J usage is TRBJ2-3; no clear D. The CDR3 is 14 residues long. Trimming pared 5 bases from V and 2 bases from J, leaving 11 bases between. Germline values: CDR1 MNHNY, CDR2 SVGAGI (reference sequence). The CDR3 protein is CASSTFPATDTQYF. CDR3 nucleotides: TGTGCCAGCAGTACTTTTCCCGCCACAGATACGCAGTATTTT.